The following is a TCR beta chain sequence with its context. Its antigen is still unknown. The data originate from a study of beta chain features in type 1 diabetes. The overall study: On cell yields, gender and age, patients and healthy donors were similar. Study-level results: Patients with Type 1 diabetes showed moderately but significantly shorter TCRB CDR3s in all four CD4+ subsets. A closer apparent resemblance between naive, central memory and Treg TCRB repertoires was seen in patients than in healthy donors.

Since all of the isolated RNA was reverse transcribed, expressed TCRB transcripts were what got sequenced. Clones were sequenced by immunoSEQ multiplex PCR, and TCRdb holds only the in-frame ones, with some missing. The data hold 600,000 or so clones, with around 15% observed a single time. V was trimmed by 2 bases and J by 2 bases, leaving 10 bases between them. The CDR3 is 15 amino acids. Germline lookup yields CDR1 KGHSH and CDR2 LQKENI. This TCR was recovered from a man between 18 and 29 years old with type 1 diabetes. The material sequenced was naive CD4+ T cells from blood. The chain recombines TRBV18 with TRBJ1-3; D not resolved. In nucleotides, the CDR3 is TGTGCCAGCTCACCAGTGACAACGACTGGAAACACCATATATTTT. This codes for CASSPVTTTGNTIYF.